The present entry profiles one T cell receptor beta chain with its context. Its antigen is undetermined. Stated time point: cycle 4 day 1 (C4D1), after 6 weeks of nivolumab. In every patient, relapse followed autologous stem cell transplantation, while exposure to brentuximab vedotin differed. The study purified CD4+ T cells from thawed PBMCs using magnetic negative selection. The sample originates from a study of PD-1 blockade in classical Hodgkin lymphoma. V lost 3 bases, J lost 0 bases, and 9 bases lay in between. The CDR3 runs to 15 residues. Per the germline V gene, CDR1 is SGHRS and CDR2 is YFSETQ. Study-wide findings and caveats: Possibly reflecting disease activity or prior therapy, repertoire differences have causes that remain undefined. Similar baseline diversity was found in complete responders and newly diagnosed patients. TCR diversity in CD4+, not CD8+, cells rose significantly by C4D1. Diminished baseline TCR diversity has been reported in newly diagnosed patients relative to healthy donors.

This table comes from immunoSEQ multiplex PCR, and its TCRdb copy is limited to in-frame clones, with some not included. The sample includes approximately 20,000 clones, approximately 87% of them seen just once. This TCR was recovered from a human donor with classical Hodgkin lymphoma. The sequencing here drew on CD4+ T cells from blood, taken before the fourth cycle of nivolumab. The chain has TRBV5-1 and TRBJ2-2, with a tentative D call TRBD1 (6 bases). The CDR3 DNA is TGCGCCAGCAGCTCCAGGGGCCCGAACACCGGGGAGCTGTTTTTT. This translates into CASSSRGPNTGELFF.